The 28 T cell receptor beta chains listed next were all sequenced from one sample in a study of T cell repertoires in cytomegalovirus infection. TCRdb called the reads again in MiXCR, with one record for every CDR3 protein. Seen here are almost 500,000 distinct CDR3 sequences, roughly 10% observed once, and the top ten hold roughly 10%. Sequences were obtained from PBMCs. The receptors were sampled from a human donor in good health (CMV status not recorded). Some clones in this sample may be carry-over from other donors' samples.

This clonotype was counted many times. The chain links TRBV2 to TRBJ2-6; tentatively, D is TRBD1 or TRBD2 (5 bases each). Trimming shortened V by 4 bases and J by 1 base, and 14 bases separated the two germline ends. This CDR3 spans 17 amino acids. CDR1 and CDR2 from the germline V gene are SNHLY and FYNNEI. The CDR3 DNA sequence: TGTGCCAGCAGTGTCCGGGACGGAGATTCTGGGGCCAACGTCCTGACTTTC. It codes for CASSVRDGDSGANVLTF.

This clonotype occurred many times. The chain recombines TRBV28 with TRBJ2-5; no clear D. The CDR3 runs 12 residues. Germline V gene sequence: CDR1 MDHEN, CDR2 SYDVKM. Trimming took 8 bases from V and 0 from J, leaving 7 bases between them. Written as DNA, the CDR3 is TGTGCCAGCGTTCAGAACCAAGAGACCCAGTACTTC. Amino acid sequence: CASVQNQETQYF.

This clonotype came up many times. The chain combines TRBV6-1 with TRBJ1-2; TRBD1 aligns across 9 bases. This CDR3 region has 14 residues. Losses at the gene ends were 5 bases for V and 6 bases for J; bases not matched to a gene: 7. Germline CDR1 reads MNHNS; CDR2 reads SASEGT. The CDR3 nucleotides read TGTGCCAGCAGTCGGGACAGGGTCATTGATGGCTACACCTTC. This gives the protein CASSRDRVIDGYTF.

This clonotype was seen repeatedly, ten times or more. This chain connects TRBV28 to TRBJ2-2; D possibly corresponds to TRBD2 (6 bases). Germline CDR1 MDHEN, CDR2 SYDVKM. Trimming took 5 bases from V and 4 from J, leaving 14 bases between them. CDR3 length equals 15 residues. DNA for the CDR3: TGTGCCAGCAGTCATCAGCGGGCCCTCACCGGGGAGCTGTTTTTT. Protein product: CASSHQRALTGELFF.

This clonotype was counted many times. This chain uses TRBV7-8 with TRBJ2-2, with 7 positions matching TRBD1. The CDR3 has 13 amino acids. The germline gives CDR1 SGHVS, CDR2 FQNEAQ. V lost 4 bases to trimming and J lost 6 bases; unmatched junction nucleotides: 2. CDR3 sequence (DNA): TGTGCCAGCAGCTCACAGGGGTCCGGGGAGCTGTTTTTT. Its translation: CASSSQGSGELFF.

The rearrangement uses TRBV7-9 and TRBJ2-3; D not resolved. CDR1 and CDR2 from the germline V gene are SEHNR and FQNEAQ (reference sequence). The length of the CDR3 is 13 residues. V was shortened by 7 bases and J by 0 bases, with 8 bases between the two germline ends. The CDR3 loop is CASNDISTDTQYF. CDR3 DNA: TGTGCCAGCAACGACATAAGCACAGATACGCAGTATTTT.

Only a few counts were recorded for this clonotype. CDR3: CSAVQGAGNTEAFF. The DNA of the CDR3 is TGCAGTGCTGTTCAGGGGGCCGGGAACACTGAAGCTTTCTTT. This sequence joins TRBV20-1 and TRBJ1-1; 8 bases fit TRBD1. The germline V gene has CDR1 DFQATT and CDR2 SNEGSKA (reference sequence). Losses at the gene ends were 5 bases for V and 1 base for J; bases not matched to a gene: 6. CDR3 length: 14 residues.

The table lists this clonotype with many counts. The chain recombines TRBV7-6 with TRBJ2-5; maybe TRBD1 (6 bases). The CDR3 is made up of 15 amino acids. The V and J ends lost 7 bases and 5 bases respectively, with 20 bases between them. Germline V gene lookup returns CDR1 SGHVS and CDR2 FNYEAQ. CDR3 residues: CASTLGPNQGETQYF. The CDR3 DNA is TGTGCCAGCACCCTAGGGCCCAATCAGGGGGAGACCCAGTACTTC.

This clonotype was seen many times. V usage is TRBV5-8 and J usage is TRBJ2-5; maybe TRBD2 (6 bases). V shed 3 bases and J shed 2 bases, with 11 bases lying between them. Germline V lookup: CDR1 SGHTS, CDR2 YDEGEE. The CDR3 spans 14 residues. CDR3: CASSYLAYQETQYF. CDR3 coding DNA: TGTGCCAGCAGCTACCTAGCGTATCAAGAGACCCAGTACTTC. Full variable domain (outside the CDR3, taken from reference TRBV5-8 and TRBJ2-5): EAGVTQSPTHLIKTRGQQATLRCSPISGHTSVYWYQQALGLGLQFLLWYDEGEERNRGNFPPRFSGRQFPNYSSELNVNALELEDSALYLCASSYLAYQETQYFGPGTRLLVL.

In its sample, this clonotype was seen many times. The chain carries TRBV5-1 and TRBJ2-7, with 9 bases identical to TRBD1. This CDR3 contains 17 residues. Germline V lookup: CDR1 SGHRS, CDR2 YFSETQ. V lost 2 bases, J lost 7 bases, and 16 bases stayed unmatched. The DNA of the CDR3 is TGCGCCAGCAGCTTAAGGGCAAGGACACAGGGGGCAGAGGAGCAGTACTTC. As protein: CASSLRARTQGAEEQYF.

This clonotype turned up a few times. The chain carries TRBV20-1 and TRBJ2-5, with TRBD1 matching over 8 bases. The length of the CDR3 is 15 residues. The germline V gene encodes CDR1 DFQATT and CDR2 SNEGSKA (reference sequence). The ends lost 0 bases at V and 6 bases at J; junction bases unmatched: 9. CDR3 DNA: TGCAGTGCTAGAGATCCGGACAGGGCTGGGAAGACCCAGTACTTC. It yields the protein CSARDPDRAGKTQYF.

This chain links TRBV20-1 with TRBJ2-1, with TRBD2 matching 12 bases. V lost 0 bases to trimming and J lost 5 bases; unmatched junction nucleotides: 2. The CDR3 loop spans 15 amino acids. The germline V gene encodes CDR1 DFQATT and CDR2 SNEGSKA (reference sequence). The CDR3 sequence is CSAREGTSGHNEQFF. The CDR3 DNA reads as TGCAGTGCTAGAGAGGGGACTAGCGGGCACAATGAGCAGTTCTTC.

The chain carries TRBV5-1 and TRBJ1-6; possibly TRBD1 for D (5 bases). V lost 5 bases and J lost 8, with 20 bases in between. The CDR3 contains 16 residues. Germline CDR1 SGHRS, CDR2 YFSETQ. DNA for the CDR3: TGCGCCAGCAGTTCAACCCCTCGGGGCGGCGATTCACCCCTCCACTTT. Translation gives CASSSTPRGGDSPLHF.

The V call is TRBV7-6, the J call TRBJ1-5, with D perhaps matching TRBD1 (5 bases). Trimming removed 3 bases from V and 7 bases from J, with 7 bases in between. CDR3 length equals 12 residues. Per the germline V gene, CDR1 is SGHVS and CDR2 is FNYEAQ. CDR3 DNA sequence: TGTGCCAGCAGCTTTGACAGCCAGCCCCAGCATTTT. It codes for CASSFDSQPQHF.

This clonotype was observed a few times. The V call is TRBV6-1, the J call TRBJ1-5; D might be TRBD1 (6 bases). The CDR3 covers 13 residues. CDR1 MNHNS and CDR2 SASEGT come from the germline V gene. The V gene lost 10 bases and the J gene lost 6 bases, with 16 bases spanning the gap. The CDR3 sequence is CATSGGAGQPQHF. The DNA for the CDR3 is TGTGCCACCAGCGGGGGCGCGGGTCAGCCCCAGCATTTT.

In its sample, this clonotype was seen a few times. V gene TRBV3-1 combines with J gene TRBJ1-6; perhaps TRBD1 as D (6 bases). The V gene lost 1 base and the J gene lost 2 bases, with 15 bases spanning the gap. CDR1 and CDR2 (germline): LGHDT, YNNKEL (reference sequence). This CDR3 is built from 18 residues. The CDR3 sequence is CASSQGGGGLTYNSPLHF. CDR3 in DNA: TGTGCCAGCAGCCAAGGCGGCGGGGGGCTGACCTATAATTCACCCCTCCACTTT.

This clonotype was detected a few times. The chain recombines TRBV5-1 with TRBJ2-1; perhaps TRBD2 as D (5 bases). In germline, CDR1 is SGHRS, CDR2 YFSETQ. This CDR3 comprises 14 residues. V was cut by 2 bases and J by 5 bases, with 11 bases left in between. The CDR3 DNA is TGCGCCAGCAGCTTCGAGGGAAGACACAATGAGCAGTTCTTC. Its translation is CASSFEGRHNEQFF.

This clonotype was detected a few times. The rearrangement joins TRBV19 to TRBJ2-2; possibly TRBD1 or TRBD2 for D (5 bases each). CDR1 and CDR2 (germline): LNHDA, SQIVND (reference sequence). The CDR3 has 15 residues. The ends were cut back, 5 bases at V and 7 bases at J, with 17 bases in the middle. The CDR3 region has the DNA TGTGCCAGTAGTCCCAGTACTACAGGAGGCGGGGAGCTGTTTTTT. Protein: CASSPSTTGGGELFF.

This clonotype was recorded many times. The chain combines TRBV7-9 with TRBJ2-5; D gene ambiguous. This CDR3 comprises 13 residues. V was clipped by 5 bases and J by 3 bases, with 10 bases between them. Germline V gene lookup returns CDR1 SEHNR and CDR2 FQNEAQ (reference sequence). CDR3 nucleotide sequence: TGTGCCAGCAGCCTCCAGACGGAAGAGACCCAGTACTTC. It codes for CASSLQTEETQYF.

This clonotype appeared a few times. This chain links TRBV5-6 with TRBJ2-4; 9 nucleotides line up with TRBD2. V shed 4 bases, J shed 7 bases, and the junction held 9 bases outside the gene matches. Per the germline V gene, CDR1 is SGHDT and CDR2 is YYEEEE. CDR3 length: 15 residues. This CDR3 is CASSHGLARDNIQYF. The CDR3 nucleotides are TGTGCCAGCAGCCACGGACTAGCGAGGGACAACATTCAGTACTTC.

The V gene is TRBV29-1, the J gene TRBJ1-3; no reliable D call. This CDR3 is built from 11 residues. With 2 bases removed from V and 10 bases from J, the gap between germline ends came to 9 bases. Germline V gene sequence: CDR1 SQVTM, CDR2 ANQGSEA. The CDR3 DNA reads as TGCAGCGTTGAAAGTCGGGGAACCATATATTTT. The encoded protein is CSVESRGTIYF.

This clonotype was detected many times. The chain recombines TRBV5-4 with TRBJ1-2, with unresolved D. Germline CDR1 reads SGHNT; CDR2 reads YYREEE (reference sequence). Trimming pared 4 bases from V and 2 bases from J, leaving 15 bases between. The length of the CDR3 is 15 residues. CDR3 sequence reads: CASSHKSQRNYGYTF. The CDR3 DNA reads TGTGCCAGCAGCCATAAATCACAGAGAAACTATGGCTACACCTTC. The full variable domain, completed using reference TRBV5-4 and TRBJ1-2, is ETGVTQSPTHLIKTRGQQVTLRCSSQSGHNTVSWYQQALGQGPQFIFQYYREEENGRGNFPPRFSGLQFPNYSSELNVNALELDDSALYLCASSHKSQRNYGYTFGSGTRLTVV.

The sample holds many counts of this clonotype. The chain employs TRBV20-1 and TRBJ2-6; D call uncertain. Per germline, CDR1 DFQATT and CDR2 SNEGSKA (reference sequence). This CDR3 spans 12 amino acids. V lost 7 bases to trimming and J lost 0 bases, with 4 bases between them. The DNA of the CDR3 is TGCAGTGGGACCTCTGGGGCCAACGTCCTGACTTTC. It codes for CSGTSGANVLTF.

The CDR3 protein is CASSLGDGRSYNSPLHF. CDR3 in DNA: TGCGCCAGCAGCTTGGGGGATGGCCGCTCCTATAATTCACCCCTCCACTTT. The chain recombines TRBV5-1 with TRBJ1-6, with D unclear. V lost 0 bases to trimming and J lost 0 bases, with 10 bases between them. The germline V gene encodes CDR1 SGHRS and CDR2 YFSETQ. The CDR3 covers 17 residues.

This clonotype was observed at least ten times. The chain links TRBV15 to TRBJ1-2; D perhaps matches TRBD1 (6 bases). The CDR3 consists of 13 residues. The germline V and J ends were trimmed by 8 bases and 7 bases, with 17 bases remaining between them. Germline lookup yields CDR1 LNHNV and CDR2 YYDKDF (reference sequence). CDR3 coding DNA: TGTGCCACCCGCCAGCAGGGGAATGTTGGCTACACCTTC. Amino acids: CATRQQGNVGYTF. Full variable domain (remainder filled in from reference TRBV15 and TRBJ1-2): DAMVIQNPRYQVTQFGKPVTLSCSQTLNHNVMYWYQQKSSQAPKLLFHYYDKDFNNEADTPDNFQSRRPNTSFCFLDIRSPGLGDTAMYLCATRQQGNVGYTFGSGTRLTVV.

The sample holds many counts of this clonotype. The CDR3 DNA reads TGTGCCAGCAGCCCCGGTGGGGCGCCTAACTATGGCTACACCTTC. Translated: CASSPGGAPNYGYTF. This sequence joins TRBV12-3 or TRBV12-4 and TRBJ1-2, with a weak D call TRBD1 (5 bases). The germline V and J ends were trimmed by 6 bases and 0 bases, with 14 bases remaining between them. The CDR3 length is 15 residues.

This clonotype has just a few counts. This sequence joins TRBV20-1 and TRBJ2-1; 8 nucleotides match TRBD2. Germline lookup yields CDR1 DFQATT and CDR2 SNEGSKA (reference sequence). The CDR3 runs 15 residues. Losses at the gene ends were 0 bases for V and 9 bases for J; bases not matched to a gene: 10. The CDR3 loop reads CSAREPAGVSGEQFF. The CDR3 DNA is TGCAGTGCTAGAGAGCCAGCGGGAGTGTCTGGTGAGCAGTTCTTC.

In its sample, this clonotype was seen many times. The CDR3 here is CATLTGGKGGYTF. The CDR3 nucleotides read TGTGCCACCTTAACCGGGGGGAAAGGTGGCTACACCTTC. The genes are TRBV12-3 or TRBV12-4 and TRBJ1-2, with D possibly TRBD1 on 5 matching bases. The CDR3 extends over 13 amino acids. The V gene lost 10 bases and the J gene lost 7 bases, with 19 bases spanning the gap.